This T cell receptor beta chain derives from a study of cytomegalovirus exposure and HLA in healthy donors. Overall study: The Caucasian-associated ancestry cluster held roughly 81% of 300 to 450 genotyped donors. Study-wide results and caveats: Testing in vitro showed a few CMV-associated chains specific for CMV antigens. In a later analysis, TCR beta V- and J-gene trimming showed a link to a missense DCLRE1C variant.

Use of 60 Vbeta and 13 Jbeta primers characterized the PCR. Only in-frame clones appear in the TCRdb table, and some are missing; sequencing was by immunoSEQ multiplex PCR. The sample shows over 150,000 clones, 80% to 90% of them seen only once. A remark on this clone: Its antigen is as yet unknown.

The TCR was taken from a male donor in good health and CMV-seronegative. Sequencing input: PBMCs.

The CDR3 DNA is TGTGCCAGCAGCGTTGGGACTAGCGGGGGCACAGATACGCAGTATTTT. This gives the protein CASSVGTSGGTDTQYF. The chain carries TRBV9 and TRBJ2-3; 13 nucleotides match TRBD2. This CDR3 contains 16 residues. Germline CDR1 SGDLS, CDR2 YYNGEE. The J segment lost 1 base and the V segment lost 2 bases, leaving 1 base of the junction unmatched.